This TCR beta chain appears in the sequencing data of a study of T cell repertoires in cytomegalovirus infection (dated by TCRdb to the late 2010s). Broadly, across the study: Alongside well-studied HLA-B-restricted epitopes, the peptide stimulations were aimed at recently identified HLA-C-restricted CMV epitopes, whose presentation resists viral immunomodulation. The HLA type of each donor mattered for the analysis, because public TCR beta signatures pointed to carriage of CMV infection along with the matching HLA type.

Comment on this clonotype: The clone's antigen remains unknown. Base qualities are not recorded, but no much larger clone differs from it by a single base.

Trimming leaves V shorter by 2 bases and J shorter by 1 base, with the junction holding 4 bases beyond the gene matches. CDR1 and CDR2 (MGHRA, YSYEKL) derive from the germline V gene. The CDR3 sequence holds 17 residues, the cysteine and phenylalanine included. The DNA shown is the 51-base CDR3, in frame from base 1. The intended sense of this specimen's treatment or condition label: in vitro stimulation with specific CMV peptide epitopes to enrich CMV-specific T cells. Sequencing was carried out with an Illumina HiSeq 1500. TCRdb cleaned the public reads at Q25 with fastp, built clones with MiXCR and kept in-frame beta chains. Rows merge per CDR3 protein into single entries with the most common DNA and genes. In all, the sample holds 250,000 to 300,000 distinct CDR3 sequences, and roughly a fifth of those were seen once. Together, the top ten hold roughly a fifth of the sample. Results the study describes overall, beyond this receptor: The ex vivo response was dominated by HLA-C-restricted CMV-specific TCR beta clonotypes, which also provided the single most frequent clonotype in two of eight donors. In both this cohort and an independent roughly 330-donor cohort, the cumulative frequency of public TCR beta family members distinguished carriers of CMV infection plus the relevant HLA type.

The sample in question was cultured PBMCs, obtained from culture after CMV antigen stimulation. The V and J genes are TRBV4-1 and TRBJ2-4, with TRBD1 matching 11 junction bases. This clonotype originated in a human donor in good health (CMV status not recorded). Some clones in this sample may be carry-over from other donors' samples. The CDR3 protein is CASSQIGQGAAKNIQYF. The nucleotide sequence reads as follows: TGCGCCAGCAGCCAAATCGGACAGGGGGCTGCCAAAAACATTCAGTACTTC.